The T cell receptor (beta chain) described here comes from a study of blood T cell repertoires in COVID-19. Study-level background: From T cells, B-cell-depleted T cells, or PBMCs came the material, which was cDNA or gDNA.

Libraries were prepared by immunoSEQ multiplex PCR; TCRdb keeps only in-frame clonotypes and omits some of them. The sample records roughly 140,000 clones, more than 80% being singletons. Input material: peripheral blood. The receptor comes from a woman of 80 years or more with acute or convalescent COVID-19.

The DNA for the CDR3 is TGTGCCAGCAGCCAAGGCGGGGGACAGGGTGAAAACACCATATATTTT. Translation gives CASSQGGGQGENTIYF. The rearrangement links TRBV3-1 (or the pseudogene TRBV3-2) to TRBJ1-3, with 9 bases aligning to TRBD1. The germline CDR1 and CDR2 sequences are LGHDT and YNNKEL (reference sequence). The length of the CDR3 is 16 residues. V was clipped by 1 base and J by 6 bases; unmatched bases: 7.